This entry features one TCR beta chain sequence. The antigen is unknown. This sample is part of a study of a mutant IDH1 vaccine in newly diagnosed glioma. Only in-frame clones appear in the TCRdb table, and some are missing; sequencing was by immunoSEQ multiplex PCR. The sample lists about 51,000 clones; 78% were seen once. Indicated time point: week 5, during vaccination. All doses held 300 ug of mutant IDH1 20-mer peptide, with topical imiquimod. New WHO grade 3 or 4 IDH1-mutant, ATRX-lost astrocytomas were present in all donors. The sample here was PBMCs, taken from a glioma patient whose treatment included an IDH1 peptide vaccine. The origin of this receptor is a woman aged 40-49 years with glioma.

Here the CDR3 DNA reads TGCGCCAGCAGCCCTCGTTCAGTATCGGACGGCTACACCTTC. Encoded protein: CASSPRSVSDGYTF. The V gene is TRBV10-2, the J gene TRBJ1-2; no definite D call. CDR3 length equals 14 residues. Germline CDR1 and CDR2: WSHSY and SAAADI. V lost 6 bases, J lost 8 bases, and 19 bases lay in between.